A single sample is the source of the 10 T cell receptor beta chains below, sequenced in a study of CD8 T cells in Susac syndrome. RNA amounts of about 0.5 to 1 ug underwent reverse transcription with random hexamers. TCRdb processed the immunoSEQ multiplex PCR reads anew with MiXCR; each CDR3 protein has one entry. The top ten hold about 0.11% of the sample, which has approximately 150,000 distinct CDR3 sequences, about 95% seen once. The sample was CD4+ T cells from PBMCs. These receptors all come from a human donor with multiple sclerosis.

This clonotype was counted a few times. This chain links TRBV9 with TRBJ2-2; D remains ambiguous. The V end lost 7 bases, the J end lost 3 bases, and 10 bases lay between the germline ends. The germline V gene has CDR1 SGDLS and CDR2 YYNGEE. This CDR3 has 13 residues. DNA of the CDR3: TGTGCCAGCTCCGTGGAGCACACCGGGGAGCTGTTTTTT. Translating it yields CASSVEHTGELFF.

V usage is TRBV7-3 and J usage is TRBJ2-1; no reliable D call. The CDR3 contains 15 residues. The V and J ends lost 1 base and 9 bases respectively, with 16 bases between them. Looked up from germline, CDR1 is SGHTA and CDR2 is FQGTGA. The CDR3 DNA reads as TGTGCCAGCAGCTTAAACGGACCCCGGGCCAGTGAGCAGTTCTTC. It is translated as CASSLNGPRASEQFF.

The genes are TRBV5-1 and TRBJ1-2; D is unresolved. The CDR3 is 13 amino acids. CDR1 SGHRS and CDR2 YFSETQ come from the germline V gene. V lost 5 bases and J 5 bases, leaving 13 bases between the germline ends. The CDR3 loop reads CASRSEERYGYTF. The CDR3 bases are TGCGCCAGCAGGTCTGAAGAGAGGTATGGCTACACCTTC.

The rearrangement links TRBV12-3 or TRBV12-4 to TRBJ1-5, with D perhaps matching TRBD1 (5 bases). V gave up 6 bases and J gave up 4 bases, with 13 bases separating them. This CDR3 has 14 residues. This CDR3 reads CASSRGLENQPQHF. As DNA, the CDR3 is TGTGCCAGCAGCCGGGGACTCGAAAATCAGCCCCAGCATTTT.

This clonotype was seen a single time. The chain has TRBV12-3 or TRBV12-4 and TRBJ1-6, with D perhaps TRBD1 (6 bases). The length of the CDR3 is 16 residues. The germline V and J ends were trimmed by 4 bases and 1 base, with 11 bases remaining between them. CDR3: CASSYRGGSYNSPLHF. The CDR3 DNA sequence: TGTGCCAGCAGTTATAGGGGGGGTTCCTATAATTCACCCCTCCACTTT.

The chain joins TRBV11-1 to TRBJ2-7; perhaps TRBD1 as D (5 bases). The V end was cut by 5 bases, the J end by 3 bases, with 11 bases between. The CDR3 contains 13 residues. The germline V gene encodes CDR1 SGHAT and CDR2 FQDESV (reference sequence). CDR3 region: CASSRSDNYEQYF. CDR3 nucleotide sequence: TGTGCCAGCAGCCGTTCGGACAACTACGAGCAGTACTTC.

The chain recombines TRBV27 with TRBJ1-5, with D hard to call. The germline gives CDR1 MNHEY, CDR2 SMNVEV (reference sequence). V lost 4 bases and J lost 2, with 9 bases in between. The CDR3 consists of 14 residues. CDR3 coding DNA: TGTGCCAGCAGTTCAGGATGGGGCAATCAGCCCCAGCATTTT. Translation: CASSSGWGNQPQHF.

The genes are TRBV30 and TRBJ1-5; no firm D call. Germline-derived CDR1 and CDR2 are GTSNPN and SVGIG (reference sequence). The germline V and J ends were trimmed by 2 bases and 6 bases, with 8 bases remaining between them. This CDR3 comprises 12 residues. CDR3 sequence reads: CAWSRGSQPQHF. The CDR3 nucleotides are TGTGCCTGGAGTCGGGGAAGTCAGCCCCAGCATTTT.

The chain is built from TRBV9 and TRBJ2-7; D might be TRBD1 (6 bases). Between the trimmed V and J ends, which lost 0 bases and 2 bases, there was a span of 12 bases. The CDR3 is 15 amino acids. Germline lookup yields CDR1 SGDLS and CDR2 YYNGEE. CDR3 in amino acids: CASSVGPGDTYEQYF. The CDR3 DNA follows: TGTGCCAGCAGCGTAGGTCCAGGGGATACCTACGAGCAGTACTTC.

The genes are TRBV9 and TRBJ2-2; D unclear. Per the germline V gene, CDR1 is SGDLS and CDR2 is YYNGEE. V was pared by 0 bases and J by 1 base, with 4 bases between. This CDR3 contains 14 residues. CDR3 nucleotide sequence: TGTGCCAGCAGCGTAGCAGGGAACACCGGGGAGCTGTTTTTT. It yields the protein CASSVAGNTGELFF.